A selection of T cell receptor beta chains follows, all from one sample in a study of shared clonotypes between healthy human individuals. Sequencing was performed with immunoSEQ multiplex PCR; in TCRdb, only in-frame clones are kept and a portion is missing. The sample records 520,000 or so clones, 79% being singletons. The sequenced material came from PBMCs. These receptor sequences come from a woman aged 40 to 50 in good health. Some clones in this sample may be carry-over from other donors' samples. Each CDR3 is given with its conserved first and last residue. D genes are given only for firm matches. For some rows the clone size is stated as once, few or many, or as a class when expanded; others skip it.

V: TRBV7-2
J: TRBJ1-1
size: few
D: -
DNA: TGTGCCAGCAGCTTAGCCGGACAGTCTGAAGCTTTCTTT
CDR3: CASSLAGQSEAFF

V: TRBV18
J: TRBJ2-2
size: -
D: -
DNA: TGTGCCAGCTCACCACCGGGACGGTCCGGGGAGCTGTTTTTT
CDR3: CASSPPGRSGELFF

V: TRBV7-2
J: TRBJ2-2
size: -
D: TRBD1
DNA: TGTGCCAGCAGCATGGACAGGGTCACCGGGGAGCTGTTTTTT
CDR3: CASSMDRVTGELFF

V: TRBV2
J: TRBJ2-5
size: -
D: -
DNA: TGTGCCAGCAGGCTTGCAGGCGAGACCCAGTACTTC
CDR3: CASRLAGETQYF

V: TRBV5-1
J: TRBJ2-1
size: -
D: -
DNA: TGCGCCAGCAGCTTGACAGGACAGCAGTTCTTC
CDR3: CASSLTGQQFF

V: TRBV2
J: TRBJ2-3
size: -
D: -
DNA: TGTGCCAGCAGTCCGGGGGCCGGATGGTATACGCAGTATTTT
CDR3: CASSPGAGWYTQYF

V: TRBV28
J: TRBJ2-3
size: -
D: TRBD2
DNA: TGTGCCAGCAGTTTTGCTAGCGGGGCATTTTCAGTGAGCACAGATACGCAGTATTTT
CDR3: CASSFASGAFSVSTDTQYF

V: TRBV7-2
J: TRBJ2-2
size: few
D: -
DNA: TGTGCCAGCAGCTTAGCGGTCGGGGAGCTGTTTTTT
CDR3: CASSLAVGELFF

V: TRBV28
J: TRBJ1-5
size: -
D: -
DNA: TGTGCCAGCAAACAAAACGGGGGCACAAGTTTCAATCAGCCCCAGCATTTT
CDR3: CASKQNGGTSFNQPQHF

V: TRBV5-1
J: TRBJ2-1
size: -
D: TRBD2
DNA: TGCGCCAGCAGCTTGGGGGGGACTAGCGGCCACAATGAGCAGTTCTTC
CDR3: CASSLGGTSGHNEQFF

V: TRBV28
J: TRBJ2-1
size: -
D: -
DNA: TGTGCCAGCAGTAGGAGCCAATACAATGAGCAGTTCTTC
CDR3: CASSRSQYNEQFF